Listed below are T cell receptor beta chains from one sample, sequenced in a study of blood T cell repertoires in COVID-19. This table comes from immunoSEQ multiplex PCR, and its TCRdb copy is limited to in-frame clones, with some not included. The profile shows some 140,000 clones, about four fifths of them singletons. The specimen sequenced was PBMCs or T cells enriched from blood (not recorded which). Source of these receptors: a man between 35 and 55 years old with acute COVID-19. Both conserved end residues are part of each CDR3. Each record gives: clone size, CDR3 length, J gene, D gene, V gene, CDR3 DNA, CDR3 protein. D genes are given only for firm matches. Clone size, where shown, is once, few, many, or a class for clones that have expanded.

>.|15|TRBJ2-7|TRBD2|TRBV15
TGTGCCACAAGACTAGCGGGAGGGCCGGCCTACGAGCAGTACTTC
CATRLAGGPAYEQYF
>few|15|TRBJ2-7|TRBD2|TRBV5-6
TGTGCCAGCAGCCCTAATCCGGGGGGCTCCTACGAGCAGTACTTC
CASSPNPGGSYEQYF
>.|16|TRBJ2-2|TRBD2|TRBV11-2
TGTGCCAGCAGCTTAGGACTAGCGGTTAACACCGGGGAGCTGTTTTTT
CASSLGLAVNTGELFF
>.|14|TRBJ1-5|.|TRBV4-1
TGCGCCAGCAGCCCGGACAGTAGGAATCAGCCCCAGCATTTT
CASSPDSRNQPQHF
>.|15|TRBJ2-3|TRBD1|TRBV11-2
TGTGCCAGCAGCTTTAGAGGACAGGAAACAGATACGCAGTATTTT
CASSFRGQETDTQYF
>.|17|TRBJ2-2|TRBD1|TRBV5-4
TGTGCCAGCAGCTCCCAACCGGGACAGGGGCTCACCGGGGAGCTGTTTTTT
CASSSQPGQGLTGELFF
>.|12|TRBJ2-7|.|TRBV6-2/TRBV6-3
TGTGCCAGCAGCCCGCGGGGCTACGAGCAGTACTTC
CASSPRGYEQYF
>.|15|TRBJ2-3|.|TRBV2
TGTGCCAGCAGTGAAAGGAGAGTACGCACAGATACGCAGTATTTT
CASSERRVRTDTQYF
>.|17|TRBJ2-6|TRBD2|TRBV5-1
TGCGCCAGCAGCCCGCGGGGGGGCCTTTCTGGGGCCAACGTCCTGACTTTC
CASSPRGGLSGANVLTF
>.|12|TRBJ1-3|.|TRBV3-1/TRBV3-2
TGTGCCAGCAGCCCCCAAATAAACACCATATATTTT
CASSPQINTIYF
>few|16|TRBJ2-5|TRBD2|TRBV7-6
TGTGCCAGCAGCTTCGGTCGCGGGGGGGCCCAAGAGACCCAGTACTTC
CASSFGRGGAQETQYF
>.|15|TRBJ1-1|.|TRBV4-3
TGCGCCAGCAGCCAAACCTCTGTCGGGGACACTGAAGCTTTCTTT
CASSQTSVGDTEAFF
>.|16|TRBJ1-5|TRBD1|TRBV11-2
TGTGCCAGCAGCACACGACAGGGGGTGGGTGCTCAGCCCCAGCATTTT
CASSTRQGVGAQPQHF
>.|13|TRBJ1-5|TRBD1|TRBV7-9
TGTGCCAGCAGTGGACAGGGGGTTCAGCCCCAGCATTTT
CASSGQGVQPQHF
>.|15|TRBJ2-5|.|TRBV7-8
TGTGCCAGCAGCGGTAGGACAGGGAGGGGAGAGACCCAGTACTTC
CASSGRTGRGETQYF
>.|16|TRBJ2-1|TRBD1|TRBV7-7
TGTGCCAGCAGCTTAACTACAGGGGCATCCTACAATGAGCAGTTCTTC
CASSLTTGASYNEQFF
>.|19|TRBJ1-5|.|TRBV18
TGTGCCAGCTCACCAAAGTCGCGACAGGAGATAAATAGCAATCAGCCCCAGCATTTT
CASSPKSRQEINSNQPQHF
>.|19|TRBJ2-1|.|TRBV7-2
TGTGCCAGCAGACCAGGAGGGTTCGGGGAGGTTCCCTCAAGGAATGAGCAGTTCTTC
CASRPGGFGEVPSRNEQFF
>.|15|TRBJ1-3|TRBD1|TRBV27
TGTGCCAGCAGCCTCCAGGGGGCAGGTGGAAACACCATATATTTT
CASSLQGAGGNTIYF
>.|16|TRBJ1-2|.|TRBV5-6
TGTGCCAGCAGCTTAGGGAGGGACACCCAGAAGGGTGGCTACACCTTC
CASSLGRDTQKGGYTF
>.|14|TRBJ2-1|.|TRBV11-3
TGTGCCAGCAGCTCTTTGAGCTCCTACAATGAGCAGTTCTTC
CASSSLSSYNEQFF
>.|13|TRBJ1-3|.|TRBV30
TGTGCCTGGAACAGGGTCTCTGGAAACACCATATATTTT
CAWNRVSGNTIYF
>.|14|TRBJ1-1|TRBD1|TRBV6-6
TGTGCCAGCTACTTCCGAGACAGGGTCACTGAAGCTTTCTTT
CASYFRDRVTEAFF
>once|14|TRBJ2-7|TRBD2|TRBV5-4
TGTGCCAGCAGCTCAGCGGGGGGCCTGGACGAGCAGTACTTC
CASSSAGGLDEQYF
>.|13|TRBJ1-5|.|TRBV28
TGTGCCAGCAGTAGGGGTTTTGCTCAGCCCCAGCATTTT
CASSRGFAQPQHF
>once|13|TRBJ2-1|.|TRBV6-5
TGTGCCAGCGAGGGACTCTTGGGCAATGAGCAGTTCTTC
CASEGLLGNEQFF
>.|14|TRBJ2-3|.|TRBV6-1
TGTGCCAGCAGTGAAGGTCGCGGCGCAGATACGCAGTATTTT
CASSEGRGADTQYF
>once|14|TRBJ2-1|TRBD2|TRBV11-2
TGTGCCAGCAGCAGACTAGCGGGAGTGGTAGCTCTGTTCTTC
CASSRLAGVVALFF
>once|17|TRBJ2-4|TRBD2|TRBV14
TGTGCCAGCAGCCCTAGCGGGGGGGCGTTTGGCAAAAACATTCAGTACTTC
CASSPSGGAFGKNIQYF
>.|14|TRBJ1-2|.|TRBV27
TGTGCCAGCAGTCAGACAGACCCACCGGTTGGCTACACCTTC
CASSQTDPPVGYTF
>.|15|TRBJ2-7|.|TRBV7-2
TGTGCCAGCAGCTTAGCGGGAGACGCCTCCTACGAGCAGTACTTC
CASSLAGDASYEQYF
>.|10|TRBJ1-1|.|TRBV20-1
TGCAGTGCCGGCGGGACTGAAGCTTTCTTT
CSAGGTEAFF
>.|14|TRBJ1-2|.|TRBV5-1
TGCGCCAGCAATCCCGGATGGCAGCGGATTGGCTACACCTTC
CASNPGWQRIGYTF
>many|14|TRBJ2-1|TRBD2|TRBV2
TGTGCCAGCAATAGCGGGAACCTCTACAATGAGCAGTTCTTC
CASNSGNLYNEQFF
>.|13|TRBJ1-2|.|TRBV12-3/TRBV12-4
TGTGCCAGCAGTACTTGGAGTGCTGGTGGCTACACCTTC
CASSTWSAGGYTF
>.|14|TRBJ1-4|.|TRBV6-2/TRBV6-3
TGTGCCAGCAGTCAACTTAGGAGGAATGAAAAACTGTTTTTT
CASSQLRRNEKLFF
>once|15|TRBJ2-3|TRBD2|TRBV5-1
TGCGCCAGCAGCGATACTAGCGGGGTAGCGGATACGCAGTATTTT
CASSDTSGVADTQYF
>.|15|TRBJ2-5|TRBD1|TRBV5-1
TGCGCCAGTTCCGGCGGGACAGGGATCTTAGAGACCCAGTACTTC
CASSGGTGILETQYF
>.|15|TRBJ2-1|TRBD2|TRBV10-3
TGTGCCATCAGTGGATTAGCGGGAGGTAAAAATGAGCAGTTCTTC
CAISGLAGGKNEQFF
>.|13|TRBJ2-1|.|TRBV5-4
TGTGCCAGCAGAATGGCGGGATACAATGAGCAGTTCTTC
CASRMAGYNEQFF